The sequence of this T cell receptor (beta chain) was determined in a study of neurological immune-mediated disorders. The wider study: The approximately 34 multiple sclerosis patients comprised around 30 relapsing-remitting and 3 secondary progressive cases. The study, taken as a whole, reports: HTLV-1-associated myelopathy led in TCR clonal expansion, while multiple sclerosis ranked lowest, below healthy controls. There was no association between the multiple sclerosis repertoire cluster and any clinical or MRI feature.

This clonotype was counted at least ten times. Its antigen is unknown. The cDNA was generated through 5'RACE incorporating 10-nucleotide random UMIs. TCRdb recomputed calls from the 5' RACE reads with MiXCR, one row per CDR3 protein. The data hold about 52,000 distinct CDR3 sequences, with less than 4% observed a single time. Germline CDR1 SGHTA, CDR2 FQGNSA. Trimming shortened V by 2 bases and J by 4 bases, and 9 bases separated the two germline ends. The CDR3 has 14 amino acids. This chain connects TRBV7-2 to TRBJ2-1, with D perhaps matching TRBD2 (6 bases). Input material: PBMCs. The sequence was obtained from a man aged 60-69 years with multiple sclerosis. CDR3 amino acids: CASSLYAGYNEQFF. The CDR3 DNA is TGTGCCAGCAGCTTATATGCGGGATACAATGAGCAGTTCTTC.